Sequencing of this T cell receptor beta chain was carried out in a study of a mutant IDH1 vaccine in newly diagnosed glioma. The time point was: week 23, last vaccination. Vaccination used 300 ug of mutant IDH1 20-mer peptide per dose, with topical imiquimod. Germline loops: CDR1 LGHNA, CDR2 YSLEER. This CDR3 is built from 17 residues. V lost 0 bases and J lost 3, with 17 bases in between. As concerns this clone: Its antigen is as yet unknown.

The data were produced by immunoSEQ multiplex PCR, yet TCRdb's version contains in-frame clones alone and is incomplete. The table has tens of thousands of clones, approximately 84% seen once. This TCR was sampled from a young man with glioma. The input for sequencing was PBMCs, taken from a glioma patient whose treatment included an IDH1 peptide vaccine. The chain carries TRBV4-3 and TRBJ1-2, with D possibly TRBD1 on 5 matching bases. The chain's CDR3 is CASSQEENSGAYYGYTF. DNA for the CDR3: TGCGCCAGCAGCCAAGAAGAAAACTCCGGGGCCTACTATGGCTACACCTTC.